Listed here are 15 T cell receptor beta chains from one sample, sequenced in a study of blood T cell repertoires in COVID-19 (TCRdb year 2020). Receptor libraries were prepared by the immunoSEQ multiplex PCR assay. What TCRdb holds here is the immuneACCESS table cut down to in-frame rearrangements. Part of the clones is not present; checked against another copy, under half of the missing clones reflect an unresolved V gene, and the others are unexplained. The sample table contains some 190,000 clones; only one count was recorded for approximately 84% of them. The ten most abundant clones make up about 8.3% of the sample. Sequenced sample: peripheral blood. These receptors were collected from a woman of 80 years or more with COVID-19, enrolled during active disease.

The rearrangement joins TRBV2 to TRBJ1-1; no clear D. This CDR3 region has 13 residues. The germline CDR1 and CDR2 sequences are SNHLY and FYNNEI. V lost 4 bases and J 7 bases, leaving 13 bases between the germline ends. Written as DNA, the CDR3 is TGTGCCAGCAGTGTGCTACAACTAAGTGAAGCTTTCTTT. This translates into CASSVLQLSEAFF.

The chain has TRBV2 and TRBJ1-2, with D unclear. Germline CDR1 reads SNHLY; CDR2 reads FYNNEI. V was clipped by 4 bases and J by 2 bases, with 8 bases between them. CDR3 length: 13 amino acids. The CDR3 DNA reads TGTGCCAGCAGTGTCACAGCCAACTATGGCTACACCTTC. As protein: CASSVTANYGYTF. The full variable domain, its missing parts supplied by reference TRBV2 and TRBJ1-2, is EPEVTQTPSHQVTQMGQEVILRCVPISNHLYFYWYRQILGQKVEFLVSFYNNEISEKSEIFDDQFSVERPDGSNFTLKIRSTKLEDSAMYFCASSVTANYGYTFGSGTRLTVV.

The chain is built from TRBV28 and TRBJ2-1; possible D gene TRBD2, 5 bases. The germline V gene has CDR1 MDHEN and CDR2 SYDVKM. The V end lost 8 bases, the J end lost 5 bases, and 13 bases lay between the germline ends. The CDR3 runs to 13 residues. The CDR3 bases are TGTGCCAGCGGGGAAGGACTCCACAATGAGCAGTTCTTC. It translates to CASGEGLHNEQFF.

The chain couples TRBV28 to TRBJ1-3, with D maybe TRBD1 (6 bases). This CDR3 is 17 amino acids long. V was pared by 3 bases and J by 3 bases, with 18 bases between. CDR1 and CDR2 from the germline V gene are MDHEN and SYDVKM. CDR3 sequence reads: CASSLDSGVGGGNTIYF. The CDR3 DNA reads TGTGCCAGCAGTTTGGACTCAGGGGTCGGAGGTGGAAACACCATATATTTT.

The V call is TRBV7-9, the J call TRBJ2-3; D is undetermined. Trimming shortened V by 5 bases and J by 6 bases, and 15 bases separated the two germline ends. Per the germline V gene, CDR1 is SEHNR and CDR2 is FQNEAQ (reference sequence). The CDR3 covers 14 residues. The CDR3 loop reads CASSPFVQTDTQYF. The CDR3, as DNA: TGTGCCAGCAGCCCCTTTGTACAGACGGATACGCAGTATTTT.

A few counts support this clone. V usage is TRBV3-1 (or the pseudogene TRBV3-2) and J usage is TRBJ1-2; TRBD1 aligns across 7 bases. The CDR3 covers 14 residues. V trimming: 4 bases; J trimming: 2 bases; junction bases outside the gene matches: 4. Germline V CDR1 and CDR2: LGHDT, YNNKEL (reference sequence). This CDR3 is CASSPSTGNYGYTF. Here the CDR3 DNA reads TGTGCCAGCAGCCCCTCGACAGGGAACTATGGCTACACCTTC.

The J gene is TRBJ2-1, the V gene TRBV15, with 10 nucleotides matching TRBD1. V lost 8 bases, J lost 10 bases, and 11 bases stayed unmatched. Germline CDR1 reads LNHNV; CDR2 reads YYDKDF (reference sequence). This CDR3 spans 14 amino acids. The CDR3 sequence is CATRGTGEENEQFF. The CDR3 DNA is TGTGCCACCCGCGGGACAGGGGAAGAAAACGAGCAGTTCTTC.

This clone was seen a few times. The chain employs TRBV6-6 and TRBJ2-7; tentative D call: TRBD2 (5 bases). V shed 6 bases and J shed 2 bases, with 11 bases lying between them. Germline CDR1 MNHNY, CDR2 SVGAGI (reference sequence). The CDR3 is 13 amino acids. CDR3 nucleotides: TGTGCCAGCAGCCCGCCCGGGGCCTACGAGCAGTACTTC. It encodes CASSPPGAYEQYF.

The genes are TRBV27 and TRBJ1-4; D call uncertain. V gave up 6 bases and J gave up 1 base, with 12 bases separating them. The CDR3 extends over 15 amino acids. The germline gives CDR1 MNHEY, CDR2 SMNVEV (reference sequence). The CDR3 reads CASRPYRGTNEKLFF. CDR3 DNA: TGTGCCAGCAGACCCTACCGGGGAACTAATGAAAAACTGTTTTTT.

This sequence joins TRBV28 and TRBJ1-1; D is perhaps TRBD1 (6 bases). Germline V gene sequence: CDR1 MDHEN, CDR2 SYDVKM. V shed 6 bases and J shed 5 bases, with 16 bases lying between them. This CDR3 has 14 amino acids. CDR3 bases: TGTGCCAGCAGCTCCAGGGGAAGAAGAACTGAAGCTTTCTTT. Its translation: CASSSRGRRTEAFF.

This rearrangement joins TRBV7-9 to TRBJ1-2; perhaps TRBD1 as D (5 bases). Germline CDR1 reads SEHNR; CDR2 reads FQNEAQ (reference sequence). V lost 3 bases to trimming and J lost 3 bases, with 11 bases between them. The CDR3 covers 14 residues. The CDR3 region is CASSFVQAYYGYTF. The CDR3 DNA sequence: TGTGCCAGCAGCTTCGTACAGGCCTACTATGGCTACACCTTC.

Only one count was recorded for this clone. This sequence joins TRBV11-1 and TRBJ1-2; TRBD1 might be the D (5 bases). CDR1 and CDR2 (germline): SGHAT, FQDESV (reference sequence). The ends were cut back, 0 bases at V and 8 bases at J, with 16 bases in the middle. The CDR3 spans 15 residues. This CDR3 reads CASSLARGGSGGYTF. CDR3 bases: TGTGCCAGCAGCTTAGCGCGGGGCGGCTCGGGCGGCTACACCTTC.

The rearrangement links TRBV27 to TRBJ1-4; maybe TRBD1 (6 bases). The CDR3 has 18 amino acids. With 3 bases removed from V and 0 bases from J, the gap between germline ends came to 17 bases. The V gene's germline CDR1 is MNHEY and CDR2 SMNVEV (reference sequence). This CDR3 is CASSFLSGQDATNEKLFF. CDR3 nucleotide sequence: TGTGCCAGCAGTTTCCTTTCGGGACAAGACGCAACTAATGAAAAACTGTTTTTT.

This chain uses TRBV3-1 (or the pseudogene TRBV3-2) with TRBJ2-1; TRBD1 aligns across 7 bases. CDR3 size: 15 residues. J gave up 4 bases and V 4 bases, and 7 bases lay outside the gene matches. CDR1 is LGHDT, CDR2 YNNKEL, per germline (reference sequence). The CDR3 loop reads CASSLRQGLYNEQFF. For the CDR3, the DNA is TGTGCCAGCAGCCTTCGACAGGGCCTTTACAATGAGCAGTTCTTC.

This chain joins TRBV7-2 and TRBJ1-6; D remains ambiguous. V was trimmed by 6 bases and J by 0 bases, leaving 15 bases between them. From germline, CDR1 is SGHTA and CDR2 FQGNSA. The CDR3 is made up of 17 amino acids. This CDR3 reads CASRGLEESSYNSPLHF. The CDR3, as DNA: TGTGCCAGCAGGGGGTTGGAGGAAAGCTCCTATAATTCACCCCTCCACTTT.